What follows describes a single T cell receptor (beta chain). The antigen is not known. This record belongs to a study of OX40 agonist ivuxolimab in advanced cancers. At the level of the study: Males comprised approximately 81% of the group, whose mean age was 60 years (range roughly 20 to 90). Anti-PD-1, anti-PD-L1 or anti-CTLA-4 therapy given earlier was allowed, and roughly 38% had some. Study-level points and caveats: Expanded peripheral T-cell antigen specificity went undetermined.

This CDR3 is 14 amino acids long. Trimming removed 3 bases from V and 7 bases from J; junction bases left unmatched: 8. Germline V lookup: CDR1 SGHRS, CDR2 YFSETQ. Some clones are missing from TCRdb's copy, which holds only in-frame ones; the method was immunoSEQ multiplex PCR. Seen here are about 86,000 clones, roughly nine tenths observed once, and the top ten hold 0.15% to 0.2%. The TCR comes from an adult with an advanced solid tumor such as melanoma, head and neck, liver or kidney cancer. The V gene is TRBV5-1, the J gene TRBJ2-7; 9 bases line up with TRBD1. Sequencing was performed on CD4+ or CD8+ T cells sorted from blood, taken in a trial of the OX40 agonist ivuxolimab. The CDR3 DNA is TGCGCCAGCAGCTCATTACAGGGGGCGCGGGAGCAGTACTTC. Translation gives CASSSLQGAREQYF.